This TCR beta chain was captured in a study of PD-1 blockade in mismatch repair-deficient tumors. Study summary: Enrolled about 2012-2017, patients had progressing, pretreated mismatch repair-deficient cancers of approximately 13 types. Notes on the study in general: Rapid post-treatment expansion, then contraction, generally preceding radiologic response, marked tumor-resident clones.

PCR or immunohistochemistry showed mismatch repair deficiency in every enrolled patient. On this clone itself: As yet, its antigen is unknown.

Produced via immunoSEQ multiplex PCR; TCRdb's table is partial and in-frame only. The sample holds 30,000 to 40,000 clones, approximately 80% seen once. V lost 3 bases and J lost 6, with 18 bases in between. The CDR3 is made up of 15 amino acids. CDR1 is SGHTA, CDR2 FQGNSA, per germline. Sequences were derived from PBMCs, sampled around 6 weeks after starting pembrolizumab. This chain uses TRBV7-2 with TRBJ2-7, with D tentatively TRBD2 (6 bases). This receptor was taken from an adult with mismatch repair-deficient cancer. The CDR3 here is CASSFGSMTGGEQYF. The CDR3 coding sequence is TGTGCCAGCAGCTTTGGGAGTATGACCGGGGGCGAGCAGTACTTC.